This passage covers 7 T cell receptor beta chains from one sample sequenced in a study of beta chain features in type 1 diabetes. Expressed TCRB transcripts were sequenced because the isolated RNA had all been reverse transcribed beforehand. Generated by immunoSEQ multiplex PCR, the TCRdb table keeps only in-frame clones and is missing some. The sample holds 130,000 or so clones; just over 9% are singletons and the top ten take 0.68%. Sequenced input: central memory CD4+ T cells from blood. These receptors originate from a man between 18 and 29 years old in good health.

The rearrangement uses TRBV4-2 and TRBJ2-5; the match to TRBD2 covers 7 bases. This CDR3 contains 15 residues. V shed 0 bases and J 7 bases; nucleotides not matched to a gene: 8. Germline lookup yields CDR1 LGHNA and CDR2 YNFKEQ. CDR3 nucleotide sequence: TGTGCCAGCAGCCAAGATCTGGGAGGGTTCGGGACCCAGTACTTC. Its protein product is CASSQDLGGFGTQYF.

The V and J genes are TRBV30 and TRBJ1-6; unclear D gene. CDR3 size: 15 residues. V was pared by 4 bases and J by 1 base, with 11 bases between. Germline lookup yields CDR1 GTSNPN and CDR2 SVGIG (reference sequence). CDR3 in amino acids: CAWKSRGSYNSPLHF. CDR3 coding DNA: TGTGCCTGGAAGTCGCGGGGATCCTATAATTCACCCCTCCACTTT. The full variable domain, its missing parts supplied by reference TRBV30 and TRBJ1-6, is SQTIHQWPATLVQPVGSPLSLECTVEGTSNPNLYWYRQAAGRGLQLLFYSVGIGQISSEVPQNLSASRPQDRQFILSSKKLLLSDSGFYLCAWKSRGSYNSPLHFGNGTRLTVT.

In this sample, this clone turned up a few times. The J gene is TRBJ2-5, the V gene TRBV28; TRBD2 aligns across 12 bases. Looked up from germline, CDR1 is MDHEN and CDR2 is SYDVKM. Trimming removed 2 bases from V and 3 bases from J; junction bases left unmatched: 4. The CDR3 is 16 amino acids. The CDR3 reads CASSLGTSGGKETQYF. In DNA form, the CDR3 reads TGTGCCAGCAGTTTAGGTACTAGCGGGGGGAAAGAGACCCAGTACTTC. The variable domain in full, with the rest retrieved from reference TRBV28 and TRBJ2-5, is DVKVTQSSRYLVKRTGEKVFLECVQDMDHENMFWYRQDPGLGLRLIYFSYDVKMKEKGDIPEGYSVSREKKERFSLILESASTNQTSMYLCASSLGTSGGKETQYFGPGTRLLVL.

The chain couples TRBV19 to TRBJ1-5, with D possibly matching TRBD1 (6 bases). The CDR3 totals 15 residues. The germline V gene has CDR1 LNHDA and CDR2 SQIVND (reference sequence). The germline V and J ends were trimmed by 6 bases and 7 bases, with 19 bases remaining between them. The chain's CDR3 is CASRPGGASWQPQHF. CDR3 in DNA: TGTGCCAGTAGGCCTGGGGGGGCGAGTTGGCAGCCCCAGCATTTT.

The rearrangement uses TRBV2 and TRBJ2-1, with TRBD2 matching over 7 bases. The CDR3 loop spans 13 amino acids. V gave up 8 bases and J gave up 0 bases; unmatched junction bases: 1. Germline-derived CDR1 and CDR2 are SNHLY and FYNNEI. CDR3 protein: CASWGGSYNEQFF. As DNA, the CDR3 is TGTGCCAGCTGGGGGGGCTCCTACAATGAGCAGTTCTTC.

This clone appeared a single time. The rearrangement joins TRBV5-1 to TRBJ1-1; a possible D gene is TRBD1 (6 bases). CDR1 is SGHRS and CDR2 is YFSETQ in the germline V gene. CDR3 length: 14 amino acids. The V end lost 1 base, the J end lost 3 bases, and 10 bases lay between the germline ends. This chain's CDR3 is CASSLRKGDTEAFF. The CDR3 nucleotides read TGCGCCAGCAGCTTGCGGAAGGGGGACACTGAAGCTTTCTTT. Full variable domain (remainder filled in from reference TRBV5-1 and TRBJ1-1): KAGVTQTPRYLIKTRGQQVTLSCSPISGHRSVSWYQQTPGQGLQFLFEYFSETQRNKGNFPGRFSGRQFSNSRSEMNVSTLELGDSALYLCASSLRKGDTEAFFGQGTRLTVV.

There are a few counts of this clone. The rearrangement links TRBV5-1 to TRBJ1-2, with 7 bases identical to TRBD1. The CDR3 is made up of 12 amino acids. Unmatched junction bases numbered 5, after V lost 5 bases and J lost 7 bases. CDR1 SGHRS and CDR2 YFSETQ come from the germline V gene. The DNA for the CDR3 is TGCGCCAGCAGTAACAGGGGTGTTGGCTACACCTTC. Amino acid sequence: CASSNRGVGYTF.